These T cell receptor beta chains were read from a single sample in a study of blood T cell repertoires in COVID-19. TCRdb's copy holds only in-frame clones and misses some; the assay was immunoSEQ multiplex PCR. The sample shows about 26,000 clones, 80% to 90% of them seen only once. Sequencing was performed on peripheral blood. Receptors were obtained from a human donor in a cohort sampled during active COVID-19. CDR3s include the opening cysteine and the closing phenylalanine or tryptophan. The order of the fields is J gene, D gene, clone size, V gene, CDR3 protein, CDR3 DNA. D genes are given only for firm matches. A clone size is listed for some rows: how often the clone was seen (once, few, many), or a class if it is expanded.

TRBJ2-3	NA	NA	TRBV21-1	CASSNPPGGETSTDTQYF	TGTGCCAGCAGCAACCCCCCGGGGGGCGAAACTAGCACAGATACGCAGTATTTT
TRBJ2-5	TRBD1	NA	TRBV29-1	CSVFSGTDQETQYF	TGCAGCGTGTTCTCCGGGACAGACCAAGAGACCCAGTACTTC
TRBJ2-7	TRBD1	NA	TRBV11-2	CASSEDRGYEQYF	TGTGCCAGCAGCGAGGACAGGGGCTACGAGCAGTACTTC
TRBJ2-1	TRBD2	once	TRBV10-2	CASSELGLAGGSYNEQFF	TGCGCCAGCAGTGAGCTGGGACTAGCGGGGGGATCTTACAATGAGCAGTTCTTC
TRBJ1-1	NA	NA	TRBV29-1	CSVGGANTEAFF	TGCAGCGTTGGGGGAGCTAACACTGAAGCTTTCTTT
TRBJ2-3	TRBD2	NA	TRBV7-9	CASTTSGTDTQYF	TGTGCCAGCACCACTAGCGGCACAGATACGCAGTATTTT
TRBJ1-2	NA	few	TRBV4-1	CASSQDQGGFYGYTF	TGCGCCAGCAGCCAAGATCAAGGGGGTTTCTATGGCTACACCTTC
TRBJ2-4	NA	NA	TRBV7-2	CASSPPGLKNIQYF	TGTGCCAGCAGTCCACCGGGACTCAAAAACATTCAGTACTTC
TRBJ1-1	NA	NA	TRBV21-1	CASSIGTGDVTEAFF	TGTGCCAGCAGCATTGGGACAGGCGACGTCACTGAAGCTTTCTTT
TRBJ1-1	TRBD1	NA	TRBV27	CASIAGTGSTEAFF	TGTGCCAGCATCGCCGGGACAGGGTCCACTGAAGCTTTCTTT
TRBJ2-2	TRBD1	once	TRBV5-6	CASSPWTGSTNTGELFF	TGTGCCAGCAGCCCTTGGACAGGCAGCACGAACACCGGGGAGCTGTTTTTT
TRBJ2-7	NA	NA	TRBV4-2	CASSQVQGGTYEQYF	TGTGCCAGCAGCCAAGTTCAAGGGGGAACCTACGAGCAGTACTTC
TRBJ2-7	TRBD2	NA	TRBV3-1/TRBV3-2	CASRPLGAGAYEQYF	TGTGCCAGCAGGCCATTGGGAGCGGGAGCCTACGAGCAGTACTTC
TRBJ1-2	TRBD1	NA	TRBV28	CASISPGQVNYGYTF	TGTGCCAGCATCTCACCGGGACAGGTTAACTATGGCTACACCTTC
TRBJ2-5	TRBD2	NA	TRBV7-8	CASSLSGGTGGETQYF	TGTGCCAGCAGCTTATCTGGAGGGACGGGGGGGGAGACCCAGTACTTC
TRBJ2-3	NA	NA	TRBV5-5	CASSPPRLSGGTDTQYF	TGTGCCAGCAGCCCGCCTCGACTCTCTGGGGGGACAGATACGCAGTATTTT
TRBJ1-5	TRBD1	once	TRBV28	CASIPGQGLGNQPQHF	TGTGCCAGCATCCCGGGACAGGGACTCGGCAATCAGCCCCAGCATTTT
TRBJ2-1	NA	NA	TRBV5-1	CASSSQGRGGYNEQFF	TGCGCCAGCAGCTCGCAGGGACGAGGGGGCTACAATGAGCAGTTCTTC
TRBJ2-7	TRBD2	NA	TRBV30	CAWSVGGSSYEQYF	TGTGCCTGGAGTGTAGGCGGGAGCTCCTACGAGCAGTACTTC
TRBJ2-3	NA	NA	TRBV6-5	CASSYLYSSTDTQYF	TGTGCCAGCAGTTACCTATACTCTAGCACAGATACGCAGTATTTT
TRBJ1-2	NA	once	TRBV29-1	CSVVGRDGYTF	TGCAGCGTTGTTGGCAGGGATGGCTACACCTTC
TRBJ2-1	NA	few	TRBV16	CASGTGVNNEQFF	TGTGCCAGCGGGACGGGAGTCAACAATGAGCAGTTCTTC
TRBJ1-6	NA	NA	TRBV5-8	CASSGLPYNSPLHF	TGTGCCAGCAGTGGACTGCCTTATAATTCACCCCTCCACTTT
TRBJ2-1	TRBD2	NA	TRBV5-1	CASSLGLATNEQFF	TGCGCCAGCAGCTTGGGACTAGCGACGAATGAGCAGTTCTTC
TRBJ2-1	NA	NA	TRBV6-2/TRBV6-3	CASSYPSVGVSSYNEQFF	TGTGCCAGCAGTTACCCTAGCGTAGGGGTGAGCTCCTACAATGAGCAGTTCTTC
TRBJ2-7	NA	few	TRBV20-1	CSVTDIYEQYF	TGCAGTGTAACTGATATTTACGAGCAGTACTTC
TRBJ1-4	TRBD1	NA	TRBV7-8	CASSPGTVNEKLFF	TGTGCCAGCAGCCCCGGGACAGTTAATGAAAAACTGTTTTTT
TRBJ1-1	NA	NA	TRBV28	CASTPGAPGNTEAFF	TGTGCCAGCACCCCTGGGGCCCCGGGGAACACTGAAGCTTTCTTT
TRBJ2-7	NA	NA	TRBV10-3	CATRAGLTYEQYF	TGTGCCACCAGGGCGGGACTTACCTACGAGCAGTACTTC
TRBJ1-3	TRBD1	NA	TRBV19	CASSIQRTTGADSGNTIYF	TGTGCCAGTAGTATTCAGAGAACCACAGGGGCCGACTCTGGAAACACCATATATTTT
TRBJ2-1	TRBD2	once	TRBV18	CASSPLPGGFHEQFF	TGTGCCAGCTCACCACTTCCGGGAGGGTTCCATGAGCAGTTCTTC
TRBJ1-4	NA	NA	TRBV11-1	CASSFRQANEKLFF	TGTGCCAGCAGCTTCCGACAGGCTAATGAAAAACTGTTTTTT
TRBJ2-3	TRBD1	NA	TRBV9	CASSPRTGEVGTDTQYF	TGTGCCAGCAGCCCGAGGACAGGGGAGGTTGGCACAGATACGCAGTATTTT
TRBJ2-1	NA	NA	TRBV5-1	CASSLRVHSYNEQFF	TGCGCCAGCAGCTTACGGGTGCACTCCTACAATGAGCAGTTCTTC
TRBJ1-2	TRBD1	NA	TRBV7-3	CASSFDRGQGYTF	TGTGCCAGCAGCTTCGACAGGGGGCAAGGCTACACCTTC
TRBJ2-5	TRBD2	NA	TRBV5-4	CATTPGLAGPQETQYF	TGTGCCACCACCCCAGGGCTAGCGGGACCCCAAGAGACCCAGTACTTC
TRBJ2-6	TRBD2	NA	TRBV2	CASSDRGLASGANVLTF	TGTGCCAGCAGTGATAGGGGACTAGCGTCAGGGGCCAACGTCCTGACTTTC
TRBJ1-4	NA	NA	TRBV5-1	CASSLAWVGGKLFF	TGCGCCAGCAGCTTGGCCTGGGTAGGGGGTAAACTGTTTTTT
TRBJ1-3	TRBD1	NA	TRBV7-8	CASSLRQGGGNTIYF	TGTGCCAGCAGCCTTAGACAGGGTGGTGGAAACACCATATATTTT
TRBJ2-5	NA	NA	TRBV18	CASSRETQYF	TGTGCCAGCTCGCGGGAGACCCAGTACTTC
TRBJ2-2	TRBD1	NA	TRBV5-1	CASSFPDRGGTGELFF	TGCGCCAGCAGCTTTCCGGACAGGGGCGGTACCGGGGAGCTGTTTTTT
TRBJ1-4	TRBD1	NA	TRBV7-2	CASSLQGAANEKLFF	TGTGCCAGCAGCTTACAGGGGGCTGCTAATGAAAAACTGTTTTTT
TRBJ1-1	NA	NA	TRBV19	CASSSYGRNTEAFF	TGTGCCAGTAGTTCCTACGGTCGGAACACTGAAGCTTTCTTT
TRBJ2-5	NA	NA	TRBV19	CASSMAETQETQYF	TGTGCCAGTAGTATGGCAGAAACACAAGAGACCCAGTACTTC
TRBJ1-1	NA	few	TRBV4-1	CASSQSRGGTEAFF	TGCGCCAGCAGCCAATCTCGGGGAGGGACTGAAGCTTTCTTT
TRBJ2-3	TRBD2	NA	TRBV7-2	CASSSLAGWSDTQYF	TGTGCCAGCAGCTCCCTAGCGGGATGGTCAGATACGCAGTATTTT
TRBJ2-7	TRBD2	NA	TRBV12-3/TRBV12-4	CASSSWTSGSEYF	TGTGCCAGCAGTTCATGGACTAGCGGGAGCGAGTACTTC
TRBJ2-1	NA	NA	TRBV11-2	CASSLGTTGDEQFF	TGTGCCAGCAGCTTAGGGACAACGGGTGATGAGCAGTTCTTC
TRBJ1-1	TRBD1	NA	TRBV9	CASSAGDRSSEAFF	TGTGCCAGCAGCGCGGGGGACAGATCCTCTGAAGCTTTCTTT
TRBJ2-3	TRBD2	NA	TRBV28	CASSPPSGTSTDTQYF	TGTGCCAGCAGTCCGCCTAGCGGAACTAGCACAGATACGCAGTATTTT
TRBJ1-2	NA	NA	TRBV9	CASSVGYRSYGYTF	TGTGCCAGCAGCGTAGGGTACAGAAGTTATGGCTACACCTTC
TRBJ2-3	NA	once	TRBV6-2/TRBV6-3	CASSWARGGSVTDTQYF	TGTGCCAGCAGTTGGGCTCGCGGGGGCTCTGTCACAGATACGCAGTATTTT
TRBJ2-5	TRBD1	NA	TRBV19	CASSDRGSWETQYF	TGTGCCAGTAGCGACAGGGGAAGTTGGGAGACCCAGTACTTC
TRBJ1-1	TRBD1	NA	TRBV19	CASSIVVTGGSTEAFF	TGTGCCAGTAGTATAGTGGTAACAGGGGGCTCCACTGAAGCTTTCTTT
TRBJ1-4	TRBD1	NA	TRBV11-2	CASSLTGTTNEKLFF	TGTGCCAGCAGCTTGACAGGGACAACTAATGAAAAACTGTTTTTT
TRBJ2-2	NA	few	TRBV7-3	CASSPVNTGELFF	TGTGCCAGCAGCCCGGTGAACACCGGGGAGCTGTTTTTT
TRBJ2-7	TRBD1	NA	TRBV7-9	CASSLPTGPPGEQYF	TGTGCCAGCAGCTTACCGACAGGGCCGCCTGGCGAGCAGTACTTC
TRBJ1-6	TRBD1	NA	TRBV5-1	CASSPGQYNSPLHF	TGCGCCAGCAGCCCGGGACAGTATAATTCACCCCTCCACTTT